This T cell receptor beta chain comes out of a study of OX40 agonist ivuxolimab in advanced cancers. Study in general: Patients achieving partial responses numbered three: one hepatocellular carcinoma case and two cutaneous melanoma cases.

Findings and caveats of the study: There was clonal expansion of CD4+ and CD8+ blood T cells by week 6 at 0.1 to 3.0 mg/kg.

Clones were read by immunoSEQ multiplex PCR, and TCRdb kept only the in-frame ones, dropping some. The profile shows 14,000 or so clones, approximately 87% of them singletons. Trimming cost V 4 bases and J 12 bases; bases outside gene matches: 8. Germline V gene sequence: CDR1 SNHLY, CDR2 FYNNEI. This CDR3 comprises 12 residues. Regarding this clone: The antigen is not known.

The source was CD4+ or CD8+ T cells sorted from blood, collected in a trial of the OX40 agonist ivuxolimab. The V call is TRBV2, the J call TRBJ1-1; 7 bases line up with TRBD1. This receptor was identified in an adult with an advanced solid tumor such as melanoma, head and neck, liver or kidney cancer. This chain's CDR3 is CASSALDRIPFF. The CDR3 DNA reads TGTGCCAGCAGTGCCCTGGACAGGATTCCTTTCTTT.